This TCR beta chain was retrieved from a study of Graves' ophthalmopathy and Graves' hyperthyroidism. Study as a whole: At initial diagnosis, peripheral blood was obtained, and this preceded any treatment.

General study findings and limits: Ophthalmopathy was separated from stable hyperthyroidism by a 13-signature model with 87.88% sensitivity and 81.08% specificity. Detected in blood as well were most expanded thyroid clonotypes with frequency above 0.001.

CDR1 and CDR2 from the germline V gene are LNHDA and SQIVND (reference sequence). The CDR3 totals 17 residues. V shed 5 bases and J 6 bases; nucleotides not matched to a gene: 14. The study amplified TCR beta CDR3 regions using RNA transcripts. Scientists carried out first-round RT-PCR using HTBI primers and then a second-round multiplex PCR. TCRdb ran MiXCR on the multiplex PCR reads and lists one entry per CDR3 protein. The sample contains roughly 400,000 distinct CDR3 sequences, 17% of which appear only once. The table lists this clonotype with many counts. Its antigen is not known. The chain joins TRBV19 to TRBJ1-5; 9 bases are shared with TRBD1. The sample taken for sequencing was peripheral blood. This TCR was recovered from an adult woman with stable Graves' hyperthyroidism. The CDR3 DNA is TGTGCCAGTAGTTTTCAAGCCCCCGGGACAGGGTTTCAGCCCCAGCATTTT. Amino acids: CASSFQAPGTGFQPQHF.